These 5 T cell receptor beta chains came from one sample sequenced in a study of molecular identifiers for immune sequencing clone quantification. A single record per CDR3 protein comes from TCRdb applying MiXCR to the PCR reads. Among 400,000 to 600,000 distinct CDR3 sequences listed, about 21% were seen once. The sample was naive CD8+ T cells from blood, with Jurkat cell RNA spiked in. Subset: FACS-sorted CD8+CD4-CCR7+CD45RA+ naive T cells. The receptors here all came from a human donor in good health. Some libraries in this study had Jurkat cell RNA spiked in.

V gene TRBV27 combines with J gene TRBJ1-5, with D perhaps TRBD1 (5 bases). The CDR3 consists of 15 residues. V was trimmed by 6 bases and J by 9 bases, leaving 21 bases between them. Germline V CDR1 and CDR2: MNHEY, SMNVEV (reference sequence). The DNA for the CDR3 is TGTGCCAGCAGCCCCGTTTTGGGGGGTTTACGGCCCCAGCATTTT. Protein product: CASSPVLGGLRPQHF.

This clonotype was seen many times. An end of the junction differs from the germline gene, which may be a read error. The rearrangement joins TRBV28 to TRBJ2-7; D call uncertain. CDR1 and CDR2 (germline): MDHEN, SYDVKM. This CDR3 has 11 residues. The CDR3 sequence: CATSDGYEQYF. CDR3 nucleotide sequence: TGTGCCACCAGTGACGGGTACGAGCAGTACTTC.

This clonotype showed up many times. The V and J genes are TRBV6-5 and TRBJ2-7; TRBD2 might be the D (6 bases). Germline CDR1 and CDR2: MNHEY and SVGAGI. V was clipped by 8 bases and J by 5 bases, with 22 bases between them. The CDR3 has 15 amino acids. The CDR3 sequence: CASWPTFRGLHEQYF. The CDR3 coding sequence is TGTGCCAGCTGGCCGACTTTTAGGGGACTCCACGAGCAGTACTTC.

This clonotype has only one observation. J is TRBJ2-7 and V is TRBV3-1; TRBD1 might be the D (6 bases). The CDR3 totals 16 residues. Trimming left V 0 bases short and J 5 bases short, with 17 bases between. Germline-derived CDR1 and CDR2 are LGHDT and YNNKEL (reference sequence). CDR3 sequence: CASSQDRGQGLHEQYF. In nucleotides, the CDR3 is TGTGCCAGCAGCCAAGATCGTGGGCAGGGGCTCCACGAGCAGTACTTC.

As regards this clonotype: The junction differs from germline at one of its ends, possibly a read error. The rearrangement joins TRBV3-1 to TRBJ2-7; D is tentatively TRBD1 or TRBD2 (5 bases each). CDR1 and CDR2 from the germline V gene are LGHDT and YNNKEL (reference sequence). This CDR3 comprises 18 residues. The CDR3 protein is CASSPPHPRDVLSYERYF. The CDR3 bases are TGTGCCAGCAGCCCCCCTCACCCACGGGACGTATTGTCCTACGAGCGGTACTTC.